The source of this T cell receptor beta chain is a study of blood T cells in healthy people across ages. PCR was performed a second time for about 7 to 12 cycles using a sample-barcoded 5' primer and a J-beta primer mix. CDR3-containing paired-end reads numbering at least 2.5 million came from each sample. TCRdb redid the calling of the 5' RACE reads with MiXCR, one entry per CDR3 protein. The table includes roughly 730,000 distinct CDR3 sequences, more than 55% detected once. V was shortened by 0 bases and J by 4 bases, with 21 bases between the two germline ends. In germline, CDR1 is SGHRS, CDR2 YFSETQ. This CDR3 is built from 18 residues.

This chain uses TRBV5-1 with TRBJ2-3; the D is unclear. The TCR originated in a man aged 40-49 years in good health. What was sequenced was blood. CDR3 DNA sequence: TGCGCCAGCAGCTTGGGGGCCCCGAGGCTCCTCTCGGCAGATACGCAGTATTTT. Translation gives CASSLGAPRLLSADTQYF.